These T cell receptor beta chains were read from a single sample in a study of T cell changes during pregnancy in multiple sclerosis. Here immunoSEQ multiplex PCR was the method, and the copy in TCRdb shows in-frame clones only, minus some. Among about 51,000 clones listed, 85% to 95% were seen once. The sequences come from CD4+ T cells from peripheral blood mononuclear cells, collected in the third trimester of pregnancy. All receptors derive from a female donor with multiple sclerosis, enrolled in a pregnancy study. The CDR3 runs from the conserved cysteine through the conserved F or W. D genes are given only for firm matches. The size of a clone is reported for some rows only, either as once, few or many, or as a class for expanded clones.

J: TRBJ1-1
size: NA
V: TRBV28
D: NA
CDR3: CASSLLKGVAFF
DNA: TGTGCCAGCAGTTTATTGAAGGGGGTCGCTTTCTTT

J: TRBJ1-1
size: NA
V: TRBV4-2
D: NA
CDR3: CASSQEVARVKTEAFF
DNA: TGTGCCAGCAGCCAAGAGGTCGCCAGGGTCAAGACTGAAGCTTTCTTT

J: TRBJ2-3
size: once
V: TRBV28
D: NA
CDR3: CASRLGGGTDTQYF
DNA: TGTGCCAGCAGACTAGGTGGTGGCACAGATACGCAGTATTTT

J: TRBJ1-1
size: NA
V: TRBV28
D: NA
CDR3: CASEEGAMNTEAFF
DNA: TGTGCCAGCGAGGAGGGAGCCATGAACACTGAAGCTTTCTTT

J: TRBJ2-1
size: NA
V: TRBV4-1
D: TRBD2
CDR3: CASSQVLQLAGYNEQFF
DNA: TGCGCCAGCAGCCAAGTCCTCCAACTAGCGGGGTACAATGAGCAGTTCTTC

J: TRBJ1-1
size: NA
V: TRBV9
D: NA
CDR3: CASSVGAGAMNTEAFF
DNA: TGTGCCAGCAGCGTAGGGGCAGGGGCTATGAACACTGAAGCTTTCTTT

J: TRBJ2-7
size: NA
V: TRBV29-1
D: NA
CDR3: CSVRTAAQHSYEQYF
DNA: TGCAGCGTTCGGACAGCAGCCCAACACTCCTACGAGCAGTACTTC

J: TRBJ2-5
size: NA
V: TRBV10-3
D: TRBD1
CDR3: CAIRGSGTGETQYF
DNA: TGTGCCATCAGGGGGTCTGGGACAGGGGAGACCCAGTACTTC

J: TRBJ2-7
size: once
V: TRBV28
D: NA
CDR3: CASSSGRQFYEQYF
DNA: TGTGCCAGCAGCTCAGGACGACAGTTCTACGAGCAGTACTTC

J: TRBJ2-3
size: NA
V: TRBV6-1
D: NA
CDR3: CASSVQGHTDTQYF
DNA: TGTGCCAGCAGTGTCCAGGGCCACACAGATACGCAGTATTTT

J: TRBJ2-7
size: NA
V: TRBV19
D: TRBD2
CDR3: CASSKGGGASGLFYEQYF
DNA: TGTGCCAGTAGTAAAGGAGGCGGGGCTAGCGGACTATTCTACGAGCAGTACTTC

J: TRBJ2-3
size: NA
V: TRBV6-6
D: TRBD1
CDR3: CASGQGARTDTQYF
DNA: TGTGCCAGCGGACAGGGGGCGAGGACAGATACGCAGTATTTT

J: TRBJ2-7
size: NA
V: TRBV19
D: NA
CDR3: CASSIDPAVARPYEQYF
DNA: TGTGCCAGTAGTATAGATCCCGCGGTAGCCCGACCTTACGAGCAGTACTTC

J: TRBJ1-1
size: few
V: TRBV25-1
D: TRBD1
CDR3: CASSNPTGQGYTEAFF
DNA: TGTGCCAGCAGTAATCCAACGGGACAGGGTTACACTGAAGCTTTCTTT

J: TRBJ2-7
size: NA
V: TRBV7-2
D: TRBD2
CDR3: CASSKMASGRANSYEQYF
DNA: TGTGCCAGCAGCAAGATGGCTAGCGGGAGGGCCAACTCCTACGAGCAGTACTTC

J: TRBJ2-5
size: NA
V: TRBV7-9
D: TRBD2
CDR3: CASSLAGLRGETQYF
DNA: TGTGCCAGCAGTTTAGCGGGCCTCCGGGGAGAGACCCAGTACTTC

J: TRBJ1-1
size: NA
V: TRBV19
D: TRBD1
CDR3: CASSRQGAITEAFF
DNA: TGTGCCAGTAGTCGACAGGGGGCAATCACTGAAGCTTTCTTT

J: TRBJ2-1
size: few
V: TRBV30
D: TRBD2
CDR3: CAWSSLFRGSRFF
DNA: TGTGCCTGGAGTTCCCTTTTTCGCGGGAGCCGATTCTTC

J: TRBJ1-1
size: NA
V: TRBV28
D: NA
CDR3: CASSLTVIAFF
DNA: TGTGCCAGCAGTTTAACGGTGATAGCTTTCTTT

J: TRBJ2-7
size: NA
V: TRBV10-3
D: NA
CDR3: CAISESWGRTGEQYF
DNA: TGTGCCATCAGTGAGTCATGGGGGCGAACGGGAGAGCAGTACTTC

J: TRBJ2-1
size: NA
V: TRBV29-1
D: TRBD2
CDR3: CSVEASGASSYNEQFF
DNA: TGCAGCGTGGAAGCTAGCGGGGCCAGCTCCTACAATGAGCAGTTCTTC

J: TRBJ2-7
size: NA
V: TRBV2
D: NA
CDR3: CASGSQTDSPYEQYF
DNA: TGTGCCAGCGGCTCACAAACGGACTCCCCATACGAGCAGTACTTC

J: TRBJ1-2
size: NA
V: TRBV6-5
D: NA
CDR3: CASSNARTGHTF
DNA: TGTGCCAGCAGTAATGCTCGAACAGGTCACACCTTC

J: TRBJ2-7
size: NA
V: TRBV19
D: NA
CDR3: CASSIVQGTYEQYF
DNA: TGTGCCAGTAGTATTGTACAGGGAACCTACGAGCAGTACTTC

J: TRBJ2-3
size: NA
V: TRBV7-9
D: TRBD2
CDR3: CASSFGTSFGTDTQYF
DNA: TGTGCCAGCAGCTTTGGGACTAGTTTTGGCACAGATACGCAGTATTTT

J: TRBJ2-5
size: NA
V: TRBV5-6
D: NA
CDR3: CASRSGGYQETQYF
DNA: TGTGCCAGCAGATCAGGGGGGTACCAAGAGACCCAGTACTTC

J: TRBJ1-3
size: NA
V: TRBV6-6
D: TRBD1
CDR3: CASGGEDRERNTIYF
DNA: TGTGCCAGCGGGGGCGAGGACAGGGAACGGAACACCATATATTTT

J: TRBJ2-7
size: NA
V: TRBV28
D: TRBD2
CDR3: CASSLLDVGTSGRAVTYEQYF
DNA: TGTGCCAGCAGTTTATTGGACGTAGGGACTAGCGGGAGGGCCGTCACCTACGAGCAGTACTTC

J: TRBJ1-4
size: NA
V: TRBV7-3
D: NA
CDR3: CASSVQVATNEKLFF
DNA: TGTGCCAGCAGCGTACAGGTTGCAACTAATGAAAAACTGTTTTTT

J: TRBJ1-2
size: NA
V: TRBV4-3
D: NA
CDR3: CASSPGEGWDYGYTF
DNA: TGCGCCAGCAGCCCGGGGGAGGGCTGGGACTATGGCTACACCTTC

J: TRBJ2-5
size: NA
V: TRBV2
D: NA
CDR3: CASSVDSTEETQYF
DNA: TGTGCCAGCAGCGTGGACTCCACAGAGGAGACCCAGTACTTC

J: TRBJ2-3
size: NA
V: TRBV28
D: TRBD2
CDR3: CASSQNGLAGPPNPTDTQYF
DNA: TGTGCCAGCAGCCAGAACGGACTAGCGGGACCCCCGAATCCCACAGATACGCAGTATTTT

J: TRBJ2-5
size: NA
V: TRBV27
D: NA
CDR3: CASSLSLGETQYF
DNA: TGTGCCAGCAGTTTATCCCTAGGAGAGACCCAGTACTTC

J: TRBJ2-3
size: NA
V: TRBV6-5
D: NA
CDR3: CASSLTHGTDTQYF
DNA: TGTGCCAGCAGTCTAACCCACGGCACAGATACGCAGTATTTT

J: TRBJ1-4
size: once
V: TRBV18
D: NA
CDR3: CASSPLQSSTNEKLFF
DNA: TGTGCCAGCTCACCACTACAGTCTTCAACTAATGAAAAACTGTTTTTT

J: TRBJ2-7
size: NA
V: TRBV27
D: NA
CDR3: CASSSGYGYEQYF
DNA: TGTGCCAGCAGTTCCGGGTATGGCTACGAGCAGTACTTC

J: TRBJ2-7
size: NA
V: TRBV7-8
D: TRBD2
CDR3: CASSLRLAPSYEQYF
DNA: TGTGCCAGCAGCTTGAGACTAGCTCCCTCCTACGAGCAGTACTTC

J: TRBJ2-1
size: NA
V: TRBV28
D: TRBD1
CDR3: CASSLLEGQGFNEQFF
DNA: TGTGCCAGCAGTTTATTGGAGGGACAGGGCTTCAATGAGCAGTTCTTC

J: TRBJ2-1
size: NA
V: TRBV30
D: NA
CDR3: CAWSTGLLYNEQFF
DNA: TGTGCCTGGTCGACAGGTCTCTTGTACAATGAGCAGTTCTTC

J: TRBJ2-1
size: few
V: TRBV18
D: TRBD1
CDR3: CASLGQGYEQFF
DNA: TGTGCCAGCCTCGGACAGGGCTATGAGCAGTTCTTC

J: TRBJ2-5
size: NA
V: TRBV28
D: TRBD1
CDR3: CASSIWTGGYQETQYF
DNA: TGTGCCAGCAGTATATGGACAGGGGGGTACCAAGAGACCCAGTACTTC

J: TRBJ2-7
size: once
V: TRBV29-1
D: TRBD1
CDR3: CSVFGTGYNEQYF
DNA: TGCAGCGTGTTCGGGACAGGGTACAACGAGCAGTACTTC

J: TRBJ2-3
size: NA
V: TRBV6-5
D: NA
CDR3: CASSYSDGQGTQYF
DNA: TGTGCCAGCAGTTACTCGGATGGGCAGGGGACGCAGTATTTT

J: TRBJ1-1
size: NA
V: TRBV5-6
D: TRBD1
CDR3: CASSLDRGTEAFF
DNA: TGTGCCAGCAGCTTGGACAGGGGTACTGAAGCTTTCTTT

J: TRBJ1-5
size: NA
V: TRBV7-8
D: NA
CDR3: CASSFGGGGNQPQHF
DNA: TGTGCCAGCAGCTTTGGGGGAGGGGGGAATCAGCCCCAGCATTTT

J: TRBJ2-7
size: NA
V: TRBV11-3
D: TRBD1
CDR3: CASSPGQGSSYEQYF
DNA: TGTGCCAGCAGCCCGGGACAGGGGAGCTCCTACGAGCAGTACTTC

J: TRBJ2-1
size: NA
V: TRBV7-2
D: NA
CDR3: CASSLSLAGSRKEQFF
DNA: TGTGCCAGCAGCTTATCGCTCGCCGGGTCTCGGAAGGAGCAGTTCTTC

J: TRBJ1-1
size: NA
V: TRBV28
D: TRBD1
CDR3: CASSPPNFGQAEAFF
DNA: TGTGCCAGCAGTCCCCCGAACTTTGGACAGGCTGAAGCTTTCTTT